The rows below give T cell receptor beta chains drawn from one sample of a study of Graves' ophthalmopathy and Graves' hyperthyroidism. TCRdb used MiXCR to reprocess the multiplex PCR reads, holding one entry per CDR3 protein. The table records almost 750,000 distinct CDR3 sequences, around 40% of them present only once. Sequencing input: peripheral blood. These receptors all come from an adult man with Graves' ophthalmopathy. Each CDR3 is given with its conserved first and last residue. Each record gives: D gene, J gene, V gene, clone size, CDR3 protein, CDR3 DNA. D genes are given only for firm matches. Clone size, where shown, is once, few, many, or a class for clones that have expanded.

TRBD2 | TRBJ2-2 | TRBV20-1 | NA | CSAPILSGETNTGELFF | TGCAGCGCCCCAATCCTTAGCGGGGAAACGAACACCGGGGAGCTGTTTTTT
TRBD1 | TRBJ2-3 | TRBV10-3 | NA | CASSRTGTSTDTQYF | TGTGCCAGCAGTCGGACAGGGACCTCCACAGATACGCAGTATTTT
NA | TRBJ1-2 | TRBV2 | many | CASSEFYYGYTF | TGTGCCAGCAGTGAGTTCTACTATGGCTACACCTTC
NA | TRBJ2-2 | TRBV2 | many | CASKAGELFF | TGTGCCAGCAAGGCCGGGGAGCTGTTTTTT
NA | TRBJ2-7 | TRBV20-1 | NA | CSARALQGLGDEQYF | TGCAGTGCTAGAGCCCTCCAGGGGCTGGGAGACGAGCAGTACTTC
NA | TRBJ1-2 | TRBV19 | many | CASSIGRGTLNYGYTF | TGTGCCAGTAGTATAGGTCGGGGGACCCTCAACTATGGCTACACCTTC
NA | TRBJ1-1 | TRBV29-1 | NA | CSGEGGNTEAFF | TGCAGCGGTGAGGGGGGGAACACTGAAGCTTTCTTT
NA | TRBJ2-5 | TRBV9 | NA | CASSVGGGGETQYF | TGTGCCAGCAGCGTTGGTGGGGGTGGCGAGACCCAGTACTTC
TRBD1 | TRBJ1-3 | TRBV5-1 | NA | CASSLGTGMRGNTIYF | TGCGCCAGCAGCTTGGGGACAGGGATGAGAGGAAACACCATATATTTT
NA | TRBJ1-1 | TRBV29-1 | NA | CSSTLTEAFF | TGCAGCTCGACACTCACTGAAGCTTTCTTT
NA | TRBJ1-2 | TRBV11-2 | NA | CASSLDSASNYGYIF | TGTGCCAGCAGCTTAGATTCAGCCTCCAACTATGGCTACATCTTC
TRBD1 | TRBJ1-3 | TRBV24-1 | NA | CASSLSGTGNWGNTIYF | TGTGCCAGCAGTTTATCTGGGACAGGGAACTGGGGAAACACCATATATTTT
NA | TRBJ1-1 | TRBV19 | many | CASRTGGNTEAFF | TGTGCCAGTAGGACAGGTGGGAACACTGAAGCTTTCTTT
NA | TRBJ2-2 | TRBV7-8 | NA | CASSLVVGGRRRGTGELFF | TGTGCCAGCAGCTTAGTCGTTGGGGGCAGGCGTCGTGGCACCGGGGAGCTGTTTTTT
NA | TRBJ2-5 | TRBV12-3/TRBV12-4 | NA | CASSEWESQETQYF | TGTGCCAGCAGTGAATGGGAGTCCCAAGAGACCCAGTACTTC
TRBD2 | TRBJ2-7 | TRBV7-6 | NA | CASSLVVQGTSGYEQYF | TGTGCCAGCAGCTTAGTGGTACAGGGGACTAGCGGCTACGAGCAGTACTTC
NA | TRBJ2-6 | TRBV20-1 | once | CSAPRGAHSGANVLTF | TGCAGTGCCCCCAGGGGGGCCCACTCTGGGGCCAACGTCCTGACTTTC
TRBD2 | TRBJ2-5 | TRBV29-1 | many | CSVEALPSGKETQYF | TGCAGCGTTGAAGCTCTCCCTAGCGGAAAAGAGACCCAGTACTTC
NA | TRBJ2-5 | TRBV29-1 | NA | CSVDYTAQETQYF | TGCAGCGTTGACTATACGGCTCAAGAGACCCAGTACTTT
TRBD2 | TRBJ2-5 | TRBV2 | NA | CASRDWTSVERSPTAYQETQYF | TGTGCCAGCAGAGACTGGACTAGCGTTGAACGGTCCCCGACGGCGTACCAAGAGACCCAGTACTTC
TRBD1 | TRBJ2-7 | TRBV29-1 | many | CSVEGDRGDSSSYEQYF | TGCAGCGTTGAGGGGGACAGGGGGGACTCAAGCTCCTACGAGCAGTACTTC
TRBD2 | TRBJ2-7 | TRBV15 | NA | CATSSTRGDEQYF | TGTGCCACCAGCAGCACCCGGGGGGACGAGCAGTACTTC
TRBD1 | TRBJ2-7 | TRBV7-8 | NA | CASSLVVRAGTASYEQYF | TGTGCCAGCAGCTTAGTCGTTCGGGCCGGGACAGCCTCCTACGAGCAGTACTTC
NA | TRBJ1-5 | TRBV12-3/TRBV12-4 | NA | CASSSKYGGAFYQPQHF | TGTGCCAGCAGTTCAAAATATGGGGGCGCATTTTATCAGCCCCAGCATTTT
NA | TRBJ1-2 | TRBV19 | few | CASSHNEGSDYGYTF | TGTGCCAGTAGTCATAACGAGGGGTCAGACTATGGCTACACCTTC
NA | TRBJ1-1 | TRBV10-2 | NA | CATLRDTQNTEAFF | TGCGCCACCCTTAGGGACACTCAGAACACTGAAGCTTTCTTT
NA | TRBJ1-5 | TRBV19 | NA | CASSNHRGRGNQPQHF | TGTGCCAGTAGTAACCATCGAGGACGCGGCAATCAGCCCCAGCATTTT
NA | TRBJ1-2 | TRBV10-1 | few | CASSADRNGLNYGYTF | TGCGCCAGCAGCGCAGACAGAAATGGGTTAAACTATGGCTACACCTTC
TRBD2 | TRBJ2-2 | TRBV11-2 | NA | CASSFYSGGPNTGELFF | TGTGCCAGCAGCTTTTATTCGGGAGGGCCCAACACCGGGGAGCTGTTTTTT
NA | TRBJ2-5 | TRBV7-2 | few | CASSLDGGPQGHQYF | TGTGCCAGCAGCTTAGACGGAGGGCCCCAGGGTCACCAGTACTTC
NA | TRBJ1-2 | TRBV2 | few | CASSRTGINGYTF | TGTGCCAGCAGCCGCACAGGGATTAATGGCTACACCTTC
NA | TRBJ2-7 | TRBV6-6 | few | CTAAVEPYEQYF | TGTACTGCGGCTGTTGAGCCCTACGAGCAGTACTTC
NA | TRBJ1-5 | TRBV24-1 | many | CATKPTQGNGNQPQHF | TGTGCCACCAAACCCACCCAGGGGAACGGCAATCAGCCCCAGCATTTT
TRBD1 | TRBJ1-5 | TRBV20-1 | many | CSASSGQAGQPQHF | TGCAGTGCTAGTTCCGGACAGGCCGGTCAGCCCCAGCATTTT
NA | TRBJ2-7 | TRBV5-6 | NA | CASSLTGDFEQYF | TGTGCCAGCAGCTTGACAGGGGACTTCGAGCAGTACTTC
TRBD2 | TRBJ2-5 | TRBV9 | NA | CASSVGGGDETQYF | TGTGCCAGCAGCGTAGGCGGGGGGGATGAGACCCAGTACTTC
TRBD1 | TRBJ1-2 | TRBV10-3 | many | CAISELILGQGEANYGYTF | TGTGCCATCAGTGAGTTAATATTAGGACAGGGAGAAGCTAACTATGGCTACACCTTC
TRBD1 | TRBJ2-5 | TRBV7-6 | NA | CASSLARWDRGRGTQYF | TGTGCCAGCAGCTTAGCGAGGTGGGACAGGGGCCGTGGGACCCAGTACTTC
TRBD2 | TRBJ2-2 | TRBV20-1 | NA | CSARGPLADANTGELFF | TGCAGTGCTAGGGGTCCACTAGCGGACGCGAACACCGGGGAGCTGTTTTTT
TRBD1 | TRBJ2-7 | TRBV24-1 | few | CASSRTGTGSSYEQYF | TGTGCCAGCAGTCGGACCGGGACAGGGAGCTCCTACGAGCAGTACTTC
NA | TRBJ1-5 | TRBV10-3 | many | CAISESSGNQPQHF | TGTGCCATCAGTGAGTCCAGCGGTAATCAGCCCCAGCATTTT
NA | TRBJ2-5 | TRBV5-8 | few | CASSPGGLEETQYF | TGTGCCAGCAGCCCCGGAGGGCTAGAGGAGACCCAGTACTTC
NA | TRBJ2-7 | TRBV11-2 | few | CASSSNRVGQYF | TGTGCCAGCAGCTCGAATCGGGTAGGGCAGTACTTC
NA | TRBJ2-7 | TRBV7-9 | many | CASSPAGSQYEQYF | TGTGCCAGCAGCCCCGCAGGGAGTCAGTACGAGCAGTACTTC
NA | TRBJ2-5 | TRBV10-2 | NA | CASSESGRGHQETQYF | TGCGCCAGCAGTGAGTCAGGGCGGGGGCACCAAGAGACCCAGTACTTC
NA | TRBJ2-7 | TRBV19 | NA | CASSIMGSQEQYF | TGTGCCAGTAGTATCATGGGCAGTCAAGAGCAGTACTTC
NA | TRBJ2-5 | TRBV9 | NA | CASSHGGGQETQYF | TGTGCCAGCAGCCACGGTGGGGGGCAAGAGACCCAGTACTTC
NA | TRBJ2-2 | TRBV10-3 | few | CAIRRSVRQTNTGELFF | TGTGCCATCAGGAGATCAGTGCGGCAGACGAACACCGGGGAGCTGTTTTTT
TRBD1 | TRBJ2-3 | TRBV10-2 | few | CASIPQGGSTDTQYF | TGCGCCAGCATCCCACAGGGGGGCAGCACAGATACGCAGTATTTT
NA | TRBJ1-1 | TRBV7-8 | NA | CASSLVRQNTEAFF | TGTGCCAGCAGCTTAGTCCGGCAGAACACTGAAGCTTTCTTT